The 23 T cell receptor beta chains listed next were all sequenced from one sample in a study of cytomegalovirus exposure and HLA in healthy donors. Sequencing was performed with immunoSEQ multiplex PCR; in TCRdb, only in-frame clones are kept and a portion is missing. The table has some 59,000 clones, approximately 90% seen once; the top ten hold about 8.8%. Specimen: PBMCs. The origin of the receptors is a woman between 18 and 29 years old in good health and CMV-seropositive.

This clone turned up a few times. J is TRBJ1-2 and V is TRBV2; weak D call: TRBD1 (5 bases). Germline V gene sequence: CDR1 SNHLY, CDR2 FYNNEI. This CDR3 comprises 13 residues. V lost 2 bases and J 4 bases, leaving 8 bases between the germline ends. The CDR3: CASSEQGSYGYTF. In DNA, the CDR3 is TGTGCCAGCAGTGAACAGGGCTCCTATGGCTACACCTTC.

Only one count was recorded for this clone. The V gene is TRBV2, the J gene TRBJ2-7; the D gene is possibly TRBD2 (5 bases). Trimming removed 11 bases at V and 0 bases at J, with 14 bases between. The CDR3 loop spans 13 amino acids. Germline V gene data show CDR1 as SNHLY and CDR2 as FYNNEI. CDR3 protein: CAPGVGSSYEQYF. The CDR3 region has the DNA TGTGCCCCCGGGGTGGGCAGCTCCTACGAGCAGTACTTC.

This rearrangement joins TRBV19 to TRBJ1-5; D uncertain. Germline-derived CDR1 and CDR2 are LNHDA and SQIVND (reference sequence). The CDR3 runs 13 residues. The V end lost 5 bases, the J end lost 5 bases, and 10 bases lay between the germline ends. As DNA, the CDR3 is TGTGCCAGTAGTGCTTACAGAGATCAGCCCCAGCATTTT. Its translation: CASSAYRDQPQHF.

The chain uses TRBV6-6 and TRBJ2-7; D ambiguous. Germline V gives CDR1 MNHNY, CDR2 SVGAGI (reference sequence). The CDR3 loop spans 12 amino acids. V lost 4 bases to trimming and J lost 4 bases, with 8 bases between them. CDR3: CASSSSGYEQYF. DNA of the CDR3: TGTGCCAGCAGTTCTTCCGGTTACGAGCAGTACTTC.

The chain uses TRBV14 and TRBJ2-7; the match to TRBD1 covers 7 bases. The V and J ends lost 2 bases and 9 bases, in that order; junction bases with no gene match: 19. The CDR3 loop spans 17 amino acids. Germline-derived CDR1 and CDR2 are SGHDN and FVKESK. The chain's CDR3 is CASSQLGKQGTSQGQYF. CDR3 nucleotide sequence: TGTGCCAGCAGCCAACTGGGGAAACAGGGGACATCCCAGGGGCAGTACTTC.

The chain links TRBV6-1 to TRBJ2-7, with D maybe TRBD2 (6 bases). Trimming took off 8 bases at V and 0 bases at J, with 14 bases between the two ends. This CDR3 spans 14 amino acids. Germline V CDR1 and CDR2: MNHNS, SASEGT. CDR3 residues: CASYRGFGSYEQYF. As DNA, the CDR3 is TGTGCCAGCTACCGGGGGTTCGGCTCCTACGAGCAGTACTTC.

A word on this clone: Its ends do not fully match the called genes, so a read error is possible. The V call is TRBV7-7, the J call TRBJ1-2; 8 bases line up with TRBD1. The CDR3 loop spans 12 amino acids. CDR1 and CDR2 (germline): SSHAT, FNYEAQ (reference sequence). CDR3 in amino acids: CASNGQGGGYTF. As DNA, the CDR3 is TGTGCTAGCAACGGACAGGGAGGAGGCTACACCTTC.

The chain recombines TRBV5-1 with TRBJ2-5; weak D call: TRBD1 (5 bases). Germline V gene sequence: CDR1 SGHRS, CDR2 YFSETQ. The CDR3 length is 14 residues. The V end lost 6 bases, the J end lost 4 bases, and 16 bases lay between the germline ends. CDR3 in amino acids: CASTRTTGAETQYF. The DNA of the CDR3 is TGCGCCAGCACACGAACGACTGGGGCAGAGACCCAGTACTTC.

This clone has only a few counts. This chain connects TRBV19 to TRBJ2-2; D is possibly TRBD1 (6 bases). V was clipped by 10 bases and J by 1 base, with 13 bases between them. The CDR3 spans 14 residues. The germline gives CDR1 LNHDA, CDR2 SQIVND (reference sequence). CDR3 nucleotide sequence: TGTGCCACACTACAGGGTCTGAACACCGGGGAGCTGTTTTTT. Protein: CATLQGLNTGELFF.

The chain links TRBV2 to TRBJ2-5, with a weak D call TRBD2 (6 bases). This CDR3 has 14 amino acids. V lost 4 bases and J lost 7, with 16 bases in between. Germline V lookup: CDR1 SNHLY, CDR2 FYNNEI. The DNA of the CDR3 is TGTGCCAGCAGTGGAGACGGCGCCGGGGGGACCCAGTACTTC. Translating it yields CASSGDGAGGTQYF.

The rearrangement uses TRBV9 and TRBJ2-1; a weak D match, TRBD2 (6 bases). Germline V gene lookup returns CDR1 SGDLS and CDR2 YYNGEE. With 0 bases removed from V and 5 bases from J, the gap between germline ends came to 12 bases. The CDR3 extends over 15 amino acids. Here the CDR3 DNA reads TGTGCCAGCAGCGTAGTGGGACTTGGGAACAATGAGCAGTTCTTC. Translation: CASSVVGLGNNEQFF.

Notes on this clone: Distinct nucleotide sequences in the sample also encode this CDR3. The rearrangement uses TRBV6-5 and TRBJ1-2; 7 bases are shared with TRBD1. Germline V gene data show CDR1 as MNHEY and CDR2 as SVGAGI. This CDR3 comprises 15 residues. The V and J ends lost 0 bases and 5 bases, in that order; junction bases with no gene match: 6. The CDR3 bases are TGTGCCAGCAGTTACTCGAGACAGGGTTTTTATGGCTACACCTTC. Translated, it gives CASSYSRQGFYGYTF.

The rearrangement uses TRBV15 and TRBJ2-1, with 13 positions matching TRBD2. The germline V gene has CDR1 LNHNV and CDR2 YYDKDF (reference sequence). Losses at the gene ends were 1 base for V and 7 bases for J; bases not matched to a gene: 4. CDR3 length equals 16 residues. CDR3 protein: CATSRGGLAGNNEQFF. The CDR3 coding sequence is TGTGCCACCAGCAGAGGGGGACTAGCGGGGAATAATGAGCAGTTCTTC.

Written as DNA, the CDR3 is TGTGCCAGCAGTTTACTAGCGGGGGGTTCCCAGGGCGAGCAGTACTTC. It translates to CASSLLAGGSQGEQYF. The chain carries TRBV6-6 and TRBJ2-7, with 12 nucleotides matching TRBD2. The CDR3 runs 16 residues. In germline, CDR1 is MNHNY, CDR2 SVGAGI (reference sequence). V was pared by 4 bases and J by 6 bases, with 10 bases of the junction left unmatched.

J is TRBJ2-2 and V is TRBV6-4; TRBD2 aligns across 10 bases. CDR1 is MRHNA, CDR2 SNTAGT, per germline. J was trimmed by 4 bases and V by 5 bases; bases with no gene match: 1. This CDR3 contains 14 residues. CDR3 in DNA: TGTGCCAGCAGTCGGACTAGCGGCACCGGGGAGCTGTTTTTT. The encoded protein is CASSRTSGTGELFF.

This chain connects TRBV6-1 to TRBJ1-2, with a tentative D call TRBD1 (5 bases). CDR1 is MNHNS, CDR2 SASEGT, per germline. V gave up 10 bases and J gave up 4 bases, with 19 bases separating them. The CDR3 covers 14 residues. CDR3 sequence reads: CATLLGQSSYGYTF. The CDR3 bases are TGTGCCACCCTATTGGGGCAGAGTAGCTATGGCTACACCTTC.

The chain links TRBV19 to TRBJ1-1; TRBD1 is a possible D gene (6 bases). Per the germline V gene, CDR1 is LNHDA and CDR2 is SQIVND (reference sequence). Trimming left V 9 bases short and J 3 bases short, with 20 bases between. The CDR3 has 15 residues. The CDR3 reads CASMDRGTAYTEAFF. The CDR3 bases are TGTGCCAGCATGGACAGAGGGACCGCTTACACTGAAGCTTTCTTT.

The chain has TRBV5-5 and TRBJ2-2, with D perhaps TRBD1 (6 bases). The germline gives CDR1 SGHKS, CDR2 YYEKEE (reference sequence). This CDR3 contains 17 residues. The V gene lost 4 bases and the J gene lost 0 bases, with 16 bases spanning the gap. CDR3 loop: CASSRPFGQTNTGELFF. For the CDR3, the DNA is TGTGCCAGCAGCCGACCGTTCGGACAGACGAACACCGGGGAGCTGTTTTTT.

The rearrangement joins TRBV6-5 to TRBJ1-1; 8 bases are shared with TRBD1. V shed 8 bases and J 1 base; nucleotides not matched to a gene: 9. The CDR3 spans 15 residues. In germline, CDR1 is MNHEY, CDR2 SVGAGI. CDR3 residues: CASRLFGQGNTEAFF. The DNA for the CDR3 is TGTGCCAGCCGGCTTTTCGGACAGGGGAACACTGAAGCTTTCTTT.

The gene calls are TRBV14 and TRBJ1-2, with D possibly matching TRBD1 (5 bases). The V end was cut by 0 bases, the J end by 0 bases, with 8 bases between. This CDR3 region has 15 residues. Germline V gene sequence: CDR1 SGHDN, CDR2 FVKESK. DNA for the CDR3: TGTGCCAGCAGCCAAGACTGGGGGGCTAACTATGGCTACACCTTC. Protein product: CASSQDWGANYGYTF.

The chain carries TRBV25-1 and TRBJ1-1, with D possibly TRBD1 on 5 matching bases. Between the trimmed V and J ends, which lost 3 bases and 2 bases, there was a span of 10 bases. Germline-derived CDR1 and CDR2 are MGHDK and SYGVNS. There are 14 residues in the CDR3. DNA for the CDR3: TGTGCCAGCAGTGAGGCAGGGATAAACACTGAAGCTTTCTTT. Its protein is CASSEAGINTEAFF.

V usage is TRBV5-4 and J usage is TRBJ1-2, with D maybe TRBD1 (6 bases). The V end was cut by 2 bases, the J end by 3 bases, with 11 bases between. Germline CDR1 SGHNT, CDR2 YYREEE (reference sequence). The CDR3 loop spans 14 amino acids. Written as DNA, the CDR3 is TGTGCCAGCAGCTTCAGGGGACTAGACTATGGCTACACCTTC. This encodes CASSFRGLDYGYTF.

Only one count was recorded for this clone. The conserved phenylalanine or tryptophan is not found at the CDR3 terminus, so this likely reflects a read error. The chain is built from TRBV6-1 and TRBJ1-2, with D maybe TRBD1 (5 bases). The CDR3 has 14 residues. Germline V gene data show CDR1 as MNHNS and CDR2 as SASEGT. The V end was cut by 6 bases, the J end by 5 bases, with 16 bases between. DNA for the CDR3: TGTGCCAGCAGCGCCACAGGCAGAGATTATGGCTACACCCTC. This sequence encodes CASSATGRDYGYTL.